This TCR beta chain was sequenced during a study of control samples from healthy donors and cancer patients. Assay used: immunoSEQ multiplex PCR; TCRdb lists only in-frame clones, some missing. Among roughly 200,000 clones listed, 90% to 95% were seen once. Trimming removed 3 bases from V and 5 bases from J, with 7 bases in between. CDR1 is MRHNA, CDR2 SNTAGT, per germline. The CDR3 sequence is 13 residues long. What was sequenced was blood. The chain joins TRBV6-4 to TRBJ2-2; D not resolved. This clonotype was sampled from a young man in good health. The CDR3 DNA reads as TGTGCCAGCAGTGAATCAGAGACCGGGGAGCTGTTTTTT. This translates into CASSESETGELFF.